This TCR beta chain was obtained from a study of blood T cell repertoires in COVID-19. The assay was immunoSEQ multiplex PCR, and TCRdb's table has in-frame clones only and misses some. The sample records about 290,000 clones, 75% to 90% being singletons. This CDR3 region has 13 residues. V was pared by 0 bases and J by 3 bases, with 8 bases between. Germline V CDR1 and CDR2: GTSNPN, SVGIG (reference sequence). The sequence was collected from a woman in her twenties or thirties with active or convalescent COVID-19. The chain carries TRBV30 and TRBJ1-1, with D unclear. Sequencing was carried out using peripheral blood. This CDR3 is CAWSVMADTEAFF. For the CDR3, the DNA is TGTGCCTGGAGTGTAATGGCGGACACTGAAGCTTTCTTT.